This T cell receptor (beta chain) was captured in a study of cytomegalovirus exposure and HLA in healthy donors. The donors were in the approximately 120-subject validation cohort; that cohort was separate from the roughly 700-subject first cohort. To note about this clone: The antigen remains undetermined.

Findings and limits, study-wide: Most TCR sequences were seen very rarely across donors, but some public TCRs occurred in many. The finding came from a later analysis; first-cohort TCR clusters tended to co-occur in the roughly 120 validation repertoires. Investigators reported some 150 TCR beta chains as tied to cytomegalovirus.

Produced via immunoSEQ multiplex PCR; TCRdb's table is partial and in-frame only. The sample holds 57,000 or so clones, roughly nine tenths seen once. The sample comprised PBMCs. This clonotype was sampled from a woman in her twenties or thirties in good health and CMV-seronegative.

The CDR3, as DNA: TGTGCCAGCCGCGGTGGTAGCGGGAGGGCTTACGAGCAGTACTTC. Translating it yields CASRGGSGRAYEQYF. V gene TRBV7-2 combines with J gene TRBJ2-7, with 11 bases identical to TRBD2. V shed 8 bases and J 4 bases; nucleotides not matched to a gene: 10. This CDR3 is built from 15 residues. In germline, CDR1 is SGHTA, CDR2 FQGNSA.